Listed here are 10 T cell receptor beta chains from one sample, sequenced in a study of STAT3 mutations in large granular lymphocyte leukemia. Produced via immunoSEQ multiplex PCR; TCRdb's table is partial and in-frame only. The sample yields 2,000 to 3,000 clones, 31% seen once. Notes on the study in general: At least one immunodominant TCR beta clonotype appeared in every T-cell large granular lymphocyte leukemia patient.

Antigen specificity for these receptors is unknown. Material: PBMCs. These receptors all stem from a human donor with T large granular lymphocyte leukemia. Some clones in this sample may be carry-over from other donors' samples.

The chain is built from TRBV30 and TRBJ2-7, with a possible D match to TRBD2 (5 bases). V was clipped by 3 bases and J by 6 bases, with 9 bases between them. The CDR3 is 11 residues long. CDR1 is GTSNPN and CDR2 is SVGIG in the germline V gene (reference sequence). The DNA of the CDR3 is TGTGCCTGGAGAAGAGGGCTCGAGCAGTACTTC. This encodes CAWRRGLEQYF. Complete variable domain (other parts from reference TRBV30 and TRBJ2-7): SQTIHQWPATLVQPVGSPLSLECTVEGTSNPNLYWYRQAAGRGLQLLFYSVGIGQISSEVPQNLSASRPQDRQFILSSKKLLLSDSGFYLCAWRRGLEQYFGPGTRLTVT.

CDR3 nucleotides: TGTGCCTGGACTCCGGGACGGGGGAACTATGGCTACACCTTC. It is translated as CAWTPGRGNYGYTF. This chain joins TRBV30 and TRBJ1-2; tentatively, D is TRBD1 (5 bases). V was pared by 4 bases and J by 2 bases, with 14 bases between. This CDR3 is built from 14 residues. Germline V gene data show CDR1 as GTSNPN and CDR2 as SVGIG (reference sequence).

The genes are TRBV18 and TRBJ1-6; 7 bases line up with TRBD1. V gave up 3 bases and J gave up 7 bases; unmatched junction bases: 3. Germline CDR1 reads KGHSH; CDR2 reads LQKENI. The CDR3 loop spans 14 amino acids. The CDR3 here is CASSPDRENSPLHF. The CDR3 DNA sequence: TGTGCCAGCTCACCCGACAGGGAGAATTCACCCCTCCACTTT.

The chain employs TRBV15 and TRBJ2-7, with D perhaps TRBD2 (5 bases). V lost 0 bases, J lost 5 bases, and 11 bases lay in between. Germline CDR1 reads LNHNV; CDR2 reads YYDKDF (reference sequence). The CDR3 is made up of 14 amino acids. The CDR3 sequence: CATSRDRSGNEQYF. The CDR3 DNA follows: TGTGCCACCAGCAGAGATAGGTCGGGGAACGAGCAGTACTTC. Full variable domain (outside the CDR3, taken from reference TRBV15 and TRBJ2-7): DAMVIQNPRYQVTQFGKPVTLSCSQTLNHNVMYWYQQKSSQAPKLLFHYYDKDFNNEADTPDNFQSRRPNTSFCFLDIRSPGLGDTAMYLCATSRDRSGNEQYFGPGTRLTVT.

V and J are TRBV5-1 and TRBJ1-6; the D is unclear. V dropped 0 bases and J dropped 7 bases, with 11 bases sitting between them. Germline-derived CDR1 and CDR2 are SGHRS and YFSETQ. The CDR3 is 15 residues long. CDR3 region: CASSLVRAGNSPLHF. DNA for the CDR3: TGCGCCAGCAGCTTGGTACGGGCCGGGAATTCACCCCTCCACTTT.

This clone was counted only a few times. The V and J genes are TRBV5-1 and TRBJ1-2; 7 bases map to TRBD1. J gave up 7 bases and V 5 bases, and 8 bases lay outside the gene matches. This CDR3 has 13 residues. The germline V gene encodes CDR1 SGHRS and CDR2 YFSETQ. Here the CDR3 DNA reads TGCGCCAGCAGGCAAGACAGGGATCGTGGCTACACCTTC. It yields the protein CASRQDRDRGYTF.

This clone was seen a handful of times. This sequence joins TRBV18 and TRBJ2-2; 8 bases fit TRBD1. V shed 3 bases and J 6 bases; nucleotides not matched to a gene: 6. The CDR3 spans 15 residues. Germline CDR1 and CDR2: KGHSH and LQKENI. The CDR3 is CASSPWTGRAGELFF. CDR3 bases: TGTGCCAGCTCACCTTGGACAGGGCGCGCCGGGGAGCTGTTTTTT.

The V call is TRBV18, the J call TRBJ2-6; the match to TRBD1 covers 10 bases. The CDR3 length is 17 residues. Germline V gives CDR1 KGHSH, CDR2 LQKENI. The junction had 7 bases not matched to a gene; V was cut back by 6 bases and J by 2 bases. The CDR3, as DNA: TGTGCCAGCTCGTCGACAGGGGGCCCGGCTGGGGCCAACGTCCTGACTTTC. Translating gives CASSSTGGPAGANVLTF.

This clone was detected a few times. The chain combines TRBV30 with TRBJ2-5; unclear D gene. Trimming pared 5 bases from V and 3 bases from J, leaving 16 bases between. The CDR3 has 14 amino acids. The germline CDR1 and CDR2 sequences are GTSNPN and SVGIG (reference sequence). In nucleotides, the CDR3 is TGTGCCTGGGTTTCCTGGAGCCTCAAAGAGACCCAGTACTTC. Residues: CAWVSWSLKETQYF.

This clone was counted a few times. The V and J genes are TRBV5-1 and TRBJ2-7, with D perhaps given as TRBD1 or TRBD2 (6 bases each). The germline V gene has CDR1 SGHRS and CDR2 YFSETQ. V was pared by 4 bases and J by 3 bases, with 11 bases between. The CDR3 loop spans 13 amino acids. The CDR3 is CASSRGDNYEQYF. Written as DNA, the CDR3 is TGCGCCAGCAGCCGCGGGGACAACTACGAGCAGTACTTC.